This T cell receptor (beta chain) was observed in a study of T cells in Graves' hyperthyroidism and ophthalmopathy. Researchers barred patients who had uncontrolled infection, other autoimmune disease, pregnancy or lactation. Findings and caveats of the study: Clonotypes that were expanded in thyroid above 0.001 mostly appeared in blood too.

The CDR3 consists of 15 residues. V lost 3 bases to trimming and J lost 2 bases; unmatched junction nucleotides: 3. Germline V gene lookup returns CDR1 SGHVS and CDR2 FQNEAQ. This clonotype was observed many times. Its antigen remains unknown. Using RNA transcripts as the source, TCR beta CDR3 regions were amplified. A first-round RT-PCR of the TCR CDR3 used the HTBI primer set. TCRdb re-derived calls from the multiplex PCR reads in MiXCR, one entry per CDR3 protein. The table has a few hundred thousand distinct CDR3 sequences, approximately 44% seen once. Sequenced material: peripheral blood or thyroid tissue (not recorded which). This chain uses TRBV7-8 with TRBJ2-2, with 7 bases that match TRBD1. The sequence came from an adult woman with Graves' disease, either hyperthyroidism or ophthalmopathy (not recorded which). CDR3 nucleotide sequence: TGTGCCAGCAGCTTGCGGACAGGAAACACCGGGGAGCTGTTTTTT. Encoded protein: CASSLRTGNTGELFF.